A selection of T cell receptor beta chains follows, all from one sample in a study of breast tumors, draining lymph nodes, adjacent tissues. In TCRdb, the multiplex PCR reads were re-called with MiXCR into one record per CDR3 protein. The table shows about 230,000 distinct CDR3 sequences, with about a third occurring only once. Sequencing used axillary lymph node tissue. Source of these receptors: a female donor with breast cancer. Some clones in this sample may be carry-over from other donors' samples. The CDR3 runs from the conserved cysteine through the conserved F or W. A D gene is named only where the DNA matches it firmly. Some rows have no size entry. The others give once, few or many, or a class for an expanded clone.

v_call,d_call,clone_size,j_call,cdr3_nt,cdr3_aa
TRBV4-1,-,many,TRBJ1-5,TGCGCCAGCAGCCCTATCAGGGGAGGGGTCAATCAGCCCCAGCATTTT,CASSPIRGGVNQPQHF
TRBV15,TRBD1,-,TRBJ2-6,TGTGCCACCAGGACAGGGGTCTCCAACGTCCTGACTTTC,CATRTGVSNVLTF
TRBV20-1,-,many,TRBJ1-4,TGCAGTGCTAGACCGACAGAGAATGAAAAACTGTTTTTT,CSARPTENEKLFF
TRBV5-8,-,many,TRBJ1-4,TGTGCCAGCAGCTTGCGCCCGGGCATGGATGAAAAACTGTTTTTT,CASSLRPGMDEKLFF
TRBV13,TRBD2,many,TRBJ2-7,TGTGCCAGCAGCTTAGGAGCGGGAGGAATTAGGCCCTACGAGCAGTACTTC,CASSLGAGGIRPYEQYF
TRBV4-2,TRBD1,many,TRBJ2-1,TGTGCCAGCAGCCGCAGAGGACAGGGGGACAATGAGCAGTTCTTC,CASSRRGQGDNEQFF
TRBV19,TRBD2,many,TRBJ2-3,TGTGCCAGTAGCCCACTAGCGGGGGCCACAGATACGCAGTATTTT,CASSPLAGATDTQYF
TRBV29-1,TRBD1,-,TRBJ1-1,TGCAGCGTTTGGGACAGGGGGGTAACTGAAGCTTTCTTT,CSVWDRGVTEAFF
TRBV27,-,many,TRBJ2-7,TGTGCCAGCAGTTTCTGGGCAGATTCCGAGCAGTACTTC,CASSFWADSEQYF
TRBV15,-,-,TRBJ2-1,TGCGCCACCAGCAGAGAAGAGGCCTCCTACAATAAGCAGTTCTTC,CATSREEASYNKQFF
TRBV3-1,TRBD1,many,TRBJ1-5,TGTGCCAGCAGCGCCGACCGACAGGGAGTCAATCAGCCCCAGCATTTT,CASSADRQGVNQPQHF
TRBV2,TRBD2,-,TRBJ2-7,TGTGCCAGCAGTCTCCTAGCGGCCTACGAGCGGCACTTC,CASSLLAAYERHF
TRBV11-1,-,-,TRBJ1-6,TGTGCCAGCAGCTTACGTGGGGAGACCGATAATTCACCCCTCCACTTT,CASSLRGETDNSPLHF
TRBV11-2,-,many,TRBJ2-7,TGTGCCAGCAGACCCGGGAAGGCGGGGTGGGAGCAGTACTTC,CASRPGKAGWEQYF
TRBV7-2,TRBD1,many,TRBJ1-6,TGTGCCAGCAGCCGCGACAGGGCTTCACCCCTCCACTTT,CASSRDRASPLHF
TRBV7-2,-,-,TRBJ1-1,TGTGCCAGCAAGGGGGGGGCTGCGAACACTGAAGCTTTCTTT,CASKGGAANTEAFF
TRBV30,TRBD2,few,TRBJ2-5,TGTGCCTGGAGTCGAGGGGGACTAGCGGGAGGGACCCAGTACTTC,CAWSRGGLAGGTQYF
TRBV25-1,-,once,TRBJ2-3,TGTGCCAGCGTTGCCGGGACGCCGCCCGATACGCAGTATTTT,CASVAGTPPDTQYF
TRBV19,TRBD1,many,TRBJ2-7,TGTGCCAGTAGACAGGGGGGCGAGCAGTACTTC,CASRQGGEQYF
TRBV19,-,-,TRBJ1-1,TGTGCCAGTAGTATAGGGCCCGGGAACACTGAAGCTTTCTTT,CASSIGPGNTEAFF
TRBV30,-,many,TRBJ1-5,TGTGCCTGGAGTTACAGGGATGTTCAGCCCCAGCATTTT,CAWSYRDVQPQHF
TRBV6-1,-,many,TRBJ2-7,TGTGCCAGCAGTGAAAAAGGCCACCTCTACGAGCAGTACTTC,CASSEKGHLYEQYF
TRBV6-1,TRBD1,few,TRBJ1-1,TGTGCCAGCAGGGCGGGACAGGGTGTCACTGAAGCTTTCTTT,CASRAGQGVTEAFF
TRBV7-2,TRBD1,-,TRBJ2-5,TGTGCCAGCAGCTCAGGACAGGGTGGGACCCAGTACTTC,CASSSGQGGTQYF
TRBV18,-,many,TRBJ2-5,TGTGCCAGCTCACGGGCTGAGACCCAGTACTTC,CASSRAETQYF
TRBV5-4,TRBD1,-,TRBJ2-1,TGTGCCAGCAGCCTAAGGACAGGGGGCAAAAATGAGCAGTTCTTC,CASSLRTGGKNEQFF
TRBV7-2,TRBD1,many,TRBJ1-2,TGTGCCAGCAGCCGAGACAGGGGGGAGTACTACACCTTC,CASSRDRGEYYTF
TRBV6-1,-,many,TRBJ2-7,TGTGCCAGCAGTGATAATCGGCAGTCCTACGAGCAGTACTTC,CASSDNRQSYEQYF
TRBV6-2/TRBV6-3,-,many,TRBJ1-5,TGTGCCAGCAGTTACTCGCCAGCGGGTAGCAATCAGCCCCAGCATTTT,CASSYSPAGSNQPQHF
TRBV6-5,TRBD1,many,TRBJ2-3,TGTGCCAGCAGCAGACAGGGATCTCGAGATACGCAGTATTTT,CASSRQGSRDTQYF
TRBV11-3,TRBD2,-,TRBJ2-7,TGTGCCAGCAGCTTAGGGGGAGCGGGAGGGCCCTACGAGCAGTACTTC,CASSLGGAGGPYEQYF
TRBV9,TRBD2,many,TRBJ2-7,TGTGCCAGCAGCGTAGGGAGCGGGAAAACCTACGAGCAGTACTTC,CASSVGSGKTYEQYF
TRBV6-5,TRBD2,many,TRBJ2-1,TGTGCCAGCAGTCGGATGACCGGGACTAGCGTCAATGAGCAGTTCTTC,CASSRMTGTSVNEQFF
TRBV30,TRBD2,-,TRBJ2-1,TGTGCCGGGACTAGCGGGGCCACCCGGTTCTTC,CAGTSGATRFF
TRBV7-7,TRBD2,-,TRBJ2-5,TGTGCTAGCAGCACTAGCGGTCAAGAGACCCAGTACTTC,CASSTSGQETQYF
TRBV5-1,TRBD1,many,TRBJ1-2,TGCGCCAGCAGCCTCCCAGGGGGCAGGCATGGCTACACCTTC,CASSLPGGRHGYTF
TRBV7-6,TRBD2,-,TRBJ2-3,TGTGCCAGCAGCTCACTAGCGGTTAGCACAGATACGCAGTATTTT,CASSSLAVSTDTQYF
TRBV12-3/TRBV12-4,-,few,TRBJ1-1,TGTGCCAGCAGCTCCCGTTTGCGGGGGGAAGCTTTCTTT,CASSSRLRGEAFF
TRBV20-1,TRBD2,-,TRBJ2-7,TGCAGTGCTGCCCGGACTAGCGGGAAAGGCTACGAGCAGTACTTC,CSAARTSGKGYEQYF
TRBV6-2/TRBV6-3,-,many,TRBJ1-2,TGTGCCAGCCACGACTGGGATATAGGCTACACCTTC,CASHDWDIGYTF
TRBV7-9,TRBD1,many,TRBJ1-6,TGTGCCAGCAGCTTAGCTTCCGGGACAGACAATTCACCCCTCCACTTT,CASSLASGTDNSPLHF
TRBV10-2,-,once,TRBJ2-2,TGCGCCAGCAGTGAGGGTCACGGGGAGCTGTTTTTT,CASSEGHGELFF
TRBV20-1,-,many,TRBJ2-1,TGCAGTGCAAGAGTGGAGGGAGCTGAGCAGTTCTTC,CSARVEGAEQFF
TRBV30,TRBD1,many,TRBJ2-7,TGTGCCTGGAGTATCCCCGGGACAGGGGGCTACGAGCAGTACTTC,CAWSIPGTGGYEQYF
TRBV9,TRBD1,-,TRBJ1-5,TGTGCCAGCAGCCCCCAGGGGGATTTTAGTCAGCCCCAGCATTTT,CASSPQGDFSQPQHF
TRBV5-1,-,-,TRBJ2-6,TGCGCCAGGAAGGATTATCCGGGAATAGGGGCCAACGTCCTGACTTTC,CARKDYPGIGANVLTF
TRBV7-9,TRBD1,-,TRBJ1-6,TGTGCCAGCAGCTTAACGTGGACAGGGGGGACCTATAATCCGCCCCTCCACTTT,CASSLTWTGGTYNPPLHF
TRBV18,-,few,TRBJ1-1,TGTGCCAGCTCCCTATCTTCGAGGGGCGCCAGGGATAACACTGAAGCTTTCTTT,CASSLSSRGARDNTEAFF
TRBV5-1,-,-,TRBJ1-1,TGCGCCAGCAGCTTTGGCACAGCCAGGATGAACACTGAAGCTTTCTTT,CASSFGTARMNTEAFF
TRBV2,TRBD2,once,TRBJ2-1,TGTGCCAGCTCACAAATCCGGCGGGAGAGCTCCTACAATGAGCAGTTCTTC,CASSQIRRESSYNEQFF
TRBV2,-,-,TRBJ2-5,TGTGCCAGCAGTGGCAGGGGACTCAGGAGACCCCGGACCTTC,CASSGRGLRRPRTF
TRBV9,-,many,TRBJ2-2,TGTGCCAGCAGCGTAGAGTTCACCGGGGAGCTGTTTTTT,CASSVEFTGELFF